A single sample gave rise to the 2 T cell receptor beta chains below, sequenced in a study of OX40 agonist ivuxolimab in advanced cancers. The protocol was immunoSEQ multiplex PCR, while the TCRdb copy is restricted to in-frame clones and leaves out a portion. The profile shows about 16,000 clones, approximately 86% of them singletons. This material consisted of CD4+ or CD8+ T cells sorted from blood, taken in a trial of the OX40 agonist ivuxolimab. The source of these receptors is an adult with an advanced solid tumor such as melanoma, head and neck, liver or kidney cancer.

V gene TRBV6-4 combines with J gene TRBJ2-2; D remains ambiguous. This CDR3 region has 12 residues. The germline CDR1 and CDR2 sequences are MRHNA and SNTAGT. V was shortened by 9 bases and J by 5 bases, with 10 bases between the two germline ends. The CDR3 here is CASGSSTGELFF. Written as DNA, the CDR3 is TGTGCCAGTGGCTCGAGTACCGGGGAGCTGTTTTTT.

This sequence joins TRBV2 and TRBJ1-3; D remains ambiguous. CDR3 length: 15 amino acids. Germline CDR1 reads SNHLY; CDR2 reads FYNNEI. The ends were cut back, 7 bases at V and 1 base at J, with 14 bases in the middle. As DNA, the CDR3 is TGTGCCAGCATCTTAGGGCAAAGATCTGGAAACACCATATATTTT. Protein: CASILGQRSGNTIYF.